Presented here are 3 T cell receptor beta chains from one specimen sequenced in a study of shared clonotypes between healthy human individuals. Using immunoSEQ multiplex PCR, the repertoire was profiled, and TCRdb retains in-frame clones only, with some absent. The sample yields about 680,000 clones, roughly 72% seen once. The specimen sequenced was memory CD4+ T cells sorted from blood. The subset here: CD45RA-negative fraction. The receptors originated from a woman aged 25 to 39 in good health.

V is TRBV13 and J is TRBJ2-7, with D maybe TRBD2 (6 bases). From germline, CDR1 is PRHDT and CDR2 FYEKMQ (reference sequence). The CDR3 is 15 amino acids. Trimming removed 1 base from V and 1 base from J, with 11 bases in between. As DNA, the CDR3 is TGTGCCAGCAGCTTAGCGCAGACTAGTTCCTACGAGCAGTACTTC. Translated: CASSLAQTSSYEQYF.

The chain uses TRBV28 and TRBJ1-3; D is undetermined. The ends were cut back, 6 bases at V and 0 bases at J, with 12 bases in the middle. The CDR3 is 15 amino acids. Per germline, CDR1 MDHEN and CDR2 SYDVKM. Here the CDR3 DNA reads TGTGCCAGCAGGGGCCTGAAGGGCTCTGGAAACACCATATATTTT. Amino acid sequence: CASRGLKGSGNTIYF.

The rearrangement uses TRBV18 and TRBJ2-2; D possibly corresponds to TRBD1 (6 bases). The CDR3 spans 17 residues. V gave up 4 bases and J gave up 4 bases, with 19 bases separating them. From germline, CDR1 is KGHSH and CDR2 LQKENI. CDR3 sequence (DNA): TGTGCCAGCTCACTAGGCTCCGGGACACTCAGCACCGGGGAGCTGTTTTTT. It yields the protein CASSLGSGTLSTGELFF. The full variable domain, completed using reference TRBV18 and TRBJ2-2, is NAGVMQNPRHLVRRRGQEARLRCSPMKGHSHVYWYRQLPEEGLKFMVYLQKENIIDESGMPKERFSAEFPKEGPSILRIQQVVRGDSAAYFCASSLGSGTLSTGELFFGEGSRLTVL.